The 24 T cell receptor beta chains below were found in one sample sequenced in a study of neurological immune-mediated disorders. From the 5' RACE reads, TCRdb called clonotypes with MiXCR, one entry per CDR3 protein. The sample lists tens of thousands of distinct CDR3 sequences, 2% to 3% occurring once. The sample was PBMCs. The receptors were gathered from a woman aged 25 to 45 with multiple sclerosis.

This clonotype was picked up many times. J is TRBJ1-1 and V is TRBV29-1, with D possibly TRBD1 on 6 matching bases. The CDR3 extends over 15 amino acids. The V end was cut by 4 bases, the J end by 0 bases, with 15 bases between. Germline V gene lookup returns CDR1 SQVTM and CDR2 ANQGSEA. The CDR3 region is CSVVPSRGVNTEAFF. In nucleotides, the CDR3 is TGCAGCGTTGTTCCCAGCAGGGGTGTGAACACTGAAGCTTTCTTT.

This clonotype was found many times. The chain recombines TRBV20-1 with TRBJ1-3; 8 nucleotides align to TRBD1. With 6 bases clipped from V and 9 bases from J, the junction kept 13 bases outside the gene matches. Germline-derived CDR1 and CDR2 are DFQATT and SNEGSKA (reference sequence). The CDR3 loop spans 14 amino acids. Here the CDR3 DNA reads TGCAGTGCGGGCGGACAGGGAGGTTGGGGCACCATATATTTT. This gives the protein CSAGGQGGWGTIYF.

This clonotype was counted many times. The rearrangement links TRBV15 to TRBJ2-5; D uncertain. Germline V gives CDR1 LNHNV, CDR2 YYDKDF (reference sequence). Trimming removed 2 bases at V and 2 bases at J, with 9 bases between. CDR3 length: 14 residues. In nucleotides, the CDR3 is TGTGCCACCAGCAGATCCGGAAGACAAGAGACCCAGTACTTC. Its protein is CATSRSGRQETQYF.

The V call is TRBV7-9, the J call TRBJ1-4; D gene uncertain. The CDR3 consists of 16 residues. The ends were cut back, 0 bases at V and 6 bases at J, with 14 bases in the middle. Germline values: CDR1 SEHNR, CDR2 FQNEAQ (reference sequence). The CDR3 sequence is CASSLAAPPRDEKLFF. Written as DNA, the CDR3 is TGTGCCAGCAGCTTAGCCGCTCCCCCACGGGATGAAAAACTGTTTTTT. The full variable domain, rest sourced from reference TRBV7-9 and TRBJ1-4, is DTGVSQNPRHKITKRGQNVTFRCDPISEHNRLYWYRQTLGQGPEFLTYFQNEAQLEKSRLLSDRFSAERPKGSFSTLEIQRTEQGDSAMYLCASSLAAPPRDEKLFFGSGTQLSVL.

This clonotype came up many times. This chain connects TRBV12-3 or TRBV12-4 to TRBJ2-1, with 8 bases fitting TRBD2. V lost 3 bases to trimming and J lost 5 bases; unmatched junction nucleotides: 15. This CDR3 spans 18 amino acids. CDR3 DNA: TGTGCCAGCAGTTTTAGGAGCACAGCGGGAGTAGGACACAATGAGCAGTTCTTC. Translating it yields CASSFRSTAGVGHNEQFF.

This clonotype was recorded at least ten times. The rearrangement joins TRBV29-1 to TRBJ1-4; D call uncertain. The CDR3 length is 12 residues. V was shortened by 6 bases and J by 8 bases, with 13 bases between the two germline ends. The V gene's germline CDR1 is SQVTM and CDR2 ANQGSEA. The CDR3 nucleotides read TGCAGCGTCCGGACCGAAGGGGAAAAACTGTTTTTT. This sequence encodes CSVRTEGEKLFF.

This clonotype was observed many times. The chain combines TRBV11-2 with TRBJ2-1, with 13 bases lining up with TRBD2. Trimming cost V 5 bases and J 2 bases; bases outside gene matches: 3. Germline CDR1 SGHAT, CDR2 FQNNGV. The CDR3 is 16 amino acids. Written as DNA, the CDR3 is TGTGCCAGCAGCCTCACTAGCGGGAGGGCCTACAATGAGCAGTTCTTC. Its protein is CASSLTSGRAYNEQFF.

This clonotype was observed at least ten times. The CDR3 reads CASSLKASGSYNEQFF. The CDR3 DNA sequence: TGTGCCAGCAGCTTAAAGGCTAGCGGGAGCTACAATGAGCAGTTCTTC. V and J are TRBV7-9 and TRBJ2-1, with TRBD2 identical over 10 bases. Germline CDR1 SEHNR, CDR2 FQNEAQ (reference sequence). Trimming at V came to 2 bases and at J to 3 bases, leaving 4 bases not matched to a gene. The CDR3 totals 16 residues.

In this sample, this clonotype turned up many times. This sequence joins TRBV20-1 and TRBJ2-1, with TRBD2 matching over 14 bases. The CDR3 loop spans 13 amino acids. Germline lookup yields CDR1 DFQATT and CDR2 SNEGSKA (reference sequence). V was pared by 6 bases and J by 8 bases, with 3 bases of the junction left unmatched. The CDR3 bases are TGCAGTGCGAGACTAGCGGGAGGGGATGAGCAGTTCTTC. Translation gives CSARLAGGDEQFF.

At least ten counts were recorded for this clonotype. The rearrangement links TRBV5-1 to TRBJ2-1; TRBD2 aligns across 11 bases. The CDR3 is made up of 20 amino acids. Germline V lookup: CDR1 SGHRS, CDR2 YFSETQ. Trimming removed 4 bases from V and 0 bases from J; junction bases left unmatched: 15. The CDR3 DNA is TGCGCCAGCAGCATTCGGGGACTAGCGGACTTCCCGAGCTCCTACAATGAGCAGTTCTTC. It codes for CASSIRGLADFPSSYNEQFF.

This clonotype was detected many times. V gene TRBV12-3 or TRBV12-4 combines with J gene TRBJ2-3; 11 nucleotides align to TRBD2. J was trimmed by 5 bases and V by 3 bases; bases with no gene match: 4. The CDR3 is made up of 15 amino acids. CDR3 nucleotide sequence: TGTGCCAGCAGTTTTGTGCTAGCGGGAGGAGATACGCAGTATTTT. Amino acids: CASSFVLAGGDTQYF.

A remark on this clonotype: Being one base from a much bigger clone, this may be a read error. CDR3 in amino acids: CASTARAGAKVLTF. The CDR3 DNA follows: TGTGCCAGCACCGCTAGAGCTGGGGCCAAAGTCCTGACTTTC. The genes are TRBV2 and TRBJ2-6; possible D gene TRBD1, 5 bases. CDR3 size: 14 residues. Germline V gene sequence: CDR1 SNHLY, CDR2 FYNNEI.

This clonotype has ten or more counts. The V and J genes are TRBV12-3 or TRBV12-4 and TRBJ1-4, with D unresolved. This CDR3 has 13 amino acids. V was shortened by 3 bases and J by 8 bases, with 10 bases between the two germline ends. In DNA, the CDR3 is TGTGCCAGCAGTTTCACCCAGCGGGAAAAACTGTTTTTT. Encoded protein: CASSFTQREKLFF.

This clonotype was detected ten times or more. The CDR3 DNA reads as TGTGCCACCAGTGATTCACAGGGGGCAGGTCAGCCCCAGCATTTT. Amino acids: CATSDSQGAGQPQHF. J is TRBJ1-5 and V is TRBV24-1, with 9 bases aligning to TRBD1. The CDR3 is made up of 15 amino acids. V was clipped by 2 bases and J by 6 bases; unmatched bases: 4. Germline V gene sequence: CDR1 KGHDR, CDR2 SFDVKD.

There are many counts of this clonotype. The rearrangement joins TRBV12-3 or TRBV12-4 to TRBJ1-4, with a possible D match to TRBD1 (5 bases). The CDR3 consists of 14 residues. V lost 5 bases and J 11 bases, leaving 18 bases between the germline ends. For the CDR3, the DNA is TGTGCCAGCAGTCTTCTGGGGAGTCGGGGGAAACTGTTTTTT. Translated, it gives CASSLLGSRGKLFF.

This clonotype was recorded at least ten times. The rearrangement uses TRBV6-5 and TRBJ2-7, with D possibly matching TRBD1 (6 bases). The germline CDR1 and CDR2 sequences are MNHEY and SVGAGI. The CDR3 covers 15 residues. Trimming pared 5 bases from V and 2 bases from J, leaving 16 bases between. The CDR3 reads CASSTTGTPPYEQYF. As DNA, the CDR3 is TGTGCCAGCAGTACGACCGGGACACCTCCCTACGAGCAGTACTTC.

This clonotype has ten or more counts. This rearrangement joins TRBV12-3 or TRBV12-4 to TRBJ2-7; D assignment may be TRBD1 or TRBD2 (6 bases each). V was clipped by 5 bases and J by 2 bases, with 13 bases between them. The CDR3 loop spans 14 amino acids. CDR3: CASSGDRTTYEQYF. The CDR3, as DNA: TGTGCCAGCAGTGGAGACAGGACTACCTACGAGCAGTACTTC.

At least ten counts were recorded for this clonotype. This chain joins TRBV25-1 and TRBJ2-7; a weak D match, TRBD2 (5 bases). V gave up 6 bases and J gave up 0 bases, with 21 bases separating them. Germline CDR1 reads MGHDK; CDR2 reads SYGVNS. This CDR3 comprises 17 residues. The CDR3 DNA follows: TGTGCCAGCAGGAGTGGATTCGGAGGAGAGGGCTCCTACGAGCAGTACTTC. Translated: CASRSGFGGEGSYEQYF.

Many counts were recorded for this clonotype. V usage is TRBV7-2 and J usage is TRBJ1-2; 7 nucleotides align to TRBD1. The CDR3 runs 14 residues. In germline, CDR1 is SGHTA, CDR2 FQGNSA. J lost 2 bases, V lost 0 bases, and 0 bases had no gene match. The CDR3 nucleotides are TGTGCCAGCAGCTTAGCGGGACAGAACTATGGCTACACCTTC. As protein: CASSLAGQNYGYTF.

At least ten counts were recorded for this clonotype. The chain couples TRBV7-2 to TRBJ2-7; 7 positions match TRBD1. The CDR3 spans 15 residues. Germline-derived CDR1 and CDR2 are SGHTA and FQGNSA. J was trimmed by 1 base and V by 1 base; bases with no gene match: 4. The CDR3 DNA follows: TGTGCCAGCAGCTTAGGCGGACAGGAGTCCTACGAGCAGTACTTC. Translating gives CASSLGGQESYEQYF. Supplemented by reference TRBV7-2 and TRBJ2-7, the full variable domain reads GAGVSQSPSNKVTEKGKDVELRCDPISGHTALYWYRQSLGQGLEFLIYFQGNSAPDKSGLPSDRFSAERTGGSVSTLTIQRTQQEDSAVYLCASSLGGQESYEQYFGPGTRLTVT.

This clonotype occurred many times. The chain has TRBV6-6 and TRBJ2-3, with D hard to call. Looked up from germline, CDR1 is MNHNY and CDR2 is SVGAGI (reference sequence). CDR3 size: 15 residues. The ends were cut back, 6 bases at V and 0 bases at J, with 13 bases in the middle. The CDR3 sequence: CASSDGTTSTDTQYF. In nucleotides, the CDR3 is TGTGCCAGCAGCGACGGTACTACTAGCACAGATACGCAGTATTTT.

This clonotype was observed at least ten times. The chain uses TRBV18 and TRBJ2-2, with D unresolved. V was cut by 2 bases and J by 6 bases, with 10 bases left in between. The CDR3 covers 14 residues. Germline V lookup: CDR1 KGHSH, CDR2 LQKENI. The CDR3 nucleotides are TGTGCCAGCTCACCAGATGCTGGGGCCGGGGAGCTGTTTTTT. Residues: CASSPDAGAGELFF.

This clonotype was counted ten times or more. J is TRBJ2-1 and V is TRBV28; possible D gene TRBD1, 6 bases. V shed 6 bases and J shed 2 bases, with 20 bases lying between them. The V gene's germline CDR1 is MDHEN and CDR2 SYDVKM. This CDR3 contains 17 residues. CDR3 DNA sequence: TGTGCCAGCAGGCCAGTCCTTCCCGGGACAACCTACAATGAGCAGTTCTTC. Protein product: CASRPVLPGTTYNEQFF.

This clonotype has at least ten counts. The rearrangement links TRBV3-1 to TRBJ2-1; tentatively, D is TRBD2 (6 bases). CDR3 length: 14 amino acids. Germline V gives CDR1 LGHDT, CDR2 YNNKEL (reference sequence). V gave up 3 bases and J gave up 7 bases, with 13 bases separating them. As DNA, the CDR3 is TGTGCCAGCAGCCAGCCCGGGAGTCGAAATGAGCAGTTCTTC. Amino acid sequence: CASSQPGSRNEQFF.